These 25 T cell receptor beta chains were all obtained from the same sample, sequenced in a study of blood T cell repertoires in COVID-19. Sequencing used immunoSEQ multiplex PCR; TCRdb keeps in-frame clones, though not all of them. The profile shows 150,000 or so clones, about 86% of them singletons. Material: peripheral blood. The origin of the receptors is a woman aged 55-70 years with acute or convalescent COVID-19.

In this sample, this clone turned up once. The rearrangement joins TRBV5-4 to TRBJ2-2; tentatively, D is TRBD1 (6 bases). With 7 bases removed from V and 0 bases from J, the gap between germline ends came to 19 bases. Germline lookup yields CDR1 SGHNT and CDR2 YYREEE (reference sequence). This CDR3 has 17 residues. The CDR3 coding sequence is TGTGCCAGCGGACCCATTCGACAGGCCGCGAACACCGGGGAGCTGTTTTTT. Protein product: CASGPIRQAANTGELFF.

This chain connects TRBV3-1 (or the pseudogene TRBV3-2) to TRBJ1-2; weak D call: TRBD1 (5 bases). Trimming stripped 0 bases from V and 7 bases from J, with 12 bases between. The CDR3 spans 14 residues. CDR1 is LGHDT, CDR2 YNNKEL, per germline (reference sequence). DNA for the CDR3: TGTGCCAGCAGCCAAGATTGGGGCTCGCTTGGCTACACCTTC. Protein: CASSQDWGSLGYTF.

This clone was detected only once. The chain recombines TRBV3-1 (or the pseudogene TRBV3-2) with TRBJ2-1, with TRBD1 identical over 7 bases. With 3 bases clipped from V and 7 bases from J, the junction kept 9 bases outside the gene matches. CDR3 length: 15 amino acids. Germline assignment: CDR1 LGHDT and CDR2 YNNKEL (reference sequence). CDR3 amino acids: CASSQLGRGSNEQFF. The CDR3 DNA reads as TGTGCCAGCAGCCAGTTAGGCAGGGGGAGTAATGAGCAGTTCTTC.

The chain joins TRBV5-1 to TRBJ1-2, with 7 bases lining up with TRBD1. The CDR3 is made up of 14 amino acids. Germline V gene sequence: CDR1 SGHRS, CDR2 YFSETQ. With V trimmed by 3 bases and J by 3 bases, 5 bases remained unmatched. The CDR3 DNA reads TGCGCCAGCAGCTCCCAGGGGGGATACTATGGCTACACCTTC. This gives the protein CASSSQGGYYGYTF.

The rearrangement uses TRBV28 and TRBJ1-2, with 10 bases that match TRBD1. The germline gives CDR1 MDHEN, CDR2 SYDVKM. V dropped 6 bases and J dropped 5; count of bases not matched to a gene: 9. The CDR3 totals 15 residues. CDR3 loop: CASRTEGQGFYGYTF. The CDR3 nucleotides read TGTGCCAGCAGGACGGAGGGACAGGGGTTTTATGGCTACACCTTC.

The rearrangement joins TRBV19 to TRBJ2-1; 8 bases align to TRBD1. Germline CDR1 and CDR2: LNHDA and SQIVND (reference sequence). The CDR3 has 15 residues. V gave up 5 bases and J gave up 7 bases; unmatched junction bases: 10. As DNA, the CDR3 is TGTGCCAGTAGTCCTCGGACAGGGATGGGGAATGAGCAGTTCTTC. It encodes CASSPRTGMGNEQFF.

This clone was seen only a few times. J is TRBJ2-3 and V is TRBV4-2, with 7 nucleotides matching TRBD2. V dropped 0 bases and J dropped 3; count of bases not matched to a gene: 0. Germline values: CDR1 LGHNA, CDR2 YNFKEQ. This CDR3 spans 14 amino acids. The CDR3 region has the DNA TGTGCCAGCAGCCAAGAGGGGGGGACAGATACGCAGTATTTT. It is translated as CASSQEGGTDTQYF.

The chain employs TRBV12-3 or TRBV12-4 and TRBJ1-6; D not resolved. This CDR3 is built from 12 residues. V was shortened by 5 bases and J by 6 bases, with 5 bases between the two germline ends. The CDR3 DNA sequence: TGTGCCAGCAGTATACTTAATTCACCCCTCCACTTT. This gives the protein CASSILNSPLHF.

The chain combines TRBV7-3 with TRBJ1-2, with D maybe TRBD1 (6 bases). V dropped 4 bases and J dropped 14 bases, with 17 bases sitting between them. The CDR3 covers 12 residues. CDR1 and CDR2 from the germline V gene are SGHTA and FQGTGA. The CDR3 nucleotides read TGTGCCAGCAGCTCCAGTACCGGGACACCGACCTTC. It encodes CASSSSTGTPTF.

The rearrangement uses TRBV5-1 and TRBJ2-2, with 8 bases that match TRBD2. This CDR3 contains 14 residues. V shed 0 bases and J 7 bases; nucleotides not matched to a gene: 2. Germline lookup yields CDR1 SGHRS and CDR2 YFSETQ. The CDR3 protein is CASSLVAGHGELFF. CDR3 coding DNA: TGCGCCAGCAGCTTGGTAGCGGGGCACGGGGAGCTGTTTTTT.

The V gene is TRBV11-2, the J gene TRBJ1-1; weak D call: TRBD1 (6 bases). Germline CDR1 reads SGHAT; CDR2 reads FQNNGV. Trimming pared 0 bases from V and 11 bases from J, leaving 19 bases between. The CDR3 has 15 amino acids. In DNA, the CDR3 is TGTGCCAGCAGCTTAGAACAGGGCCGGCGAGGGAAGGCTTTCTTT. Translating it yields CASSLEQGRRGKAFF. Combining the CDR3 with reference TRBV11-2 and TRBJ1-1 gives the whole variable domain EAGVAQSPRYKIIEKRQSVAFWCNPISGHATLYWYQQILGQGPKLLIQFQNNGVVDDSQLPKDRFSAERLKGVDSTLKIQPAKLEDSAVYLCASSLEQGRRGKAFFGQGTRLTVV.

The rearrangement links TRBV3-1 (or the pseudogene TRBV3-2) to TRBJ2-3; no reliable D call. From germline, CDR1 is LGHDT and CDR2 YNNKEL (reference sequence). The V gene lost 4 bases and the J gene lost 3 bases, with 14 bases spanning the gap. The CDR3 extends over 15 amino acids. CDR3 region: CASSPSRIQTDTQYF. In DNA form, the CDR3 reads TGTGCCAGCAGCCCCTCTCGAATCCAGACAGATACGCAGTATTTT.

This chain joins TRBV14 and TRBJ1-2, with D possibly TRBD1 on 5 matching bases. This CDR3 is built from 16 residues. Trimming removed 1 base at V and 6 bases at J, with 18 bases between. The germline gives CDR1 SGHDN, CDR2 FVKESK. As DNA, the CDR3 is TGTGCCAGCAGCCAAGCCAGCGCGACAGACAAGCATGGCTACACCTTC. Protein: CASSQASATDKHGYTF.

The CDR3 reads CASSGGGYEQYF. The DNA for the CDR3 is TGCGCCAGCAGCGGCGGGGGCTACGAGCAGTACTTC. The J gene is TRBJ2-7, the V gene TRBV10-1; 7 bases line up with TRBD2. Germline V gene lookup returns CDR1 WNHNN and CDR2 SYGVQD (reference sequence). The trim removed 6 bases at V and 3 bases at J, leaving 2 bases unmatched. The CDR3 covers 12 residues.

The table lists this clone with a few counts. The V call is TRBV7-6, the J call TRBJ1-5; 8 nucleotides match TRBD1. The length of the CDR3 is 15 residues. Trimming cost V 5 bases and J 3 bases; bases outside gene matches: 6. Germline V gene data show CDR1 as SGHVS and CDR2 as FNYEAQ. CDR3 residues: CASSPRTGNNQPQHF. The CDR3 nucleotides read TGTGCCAGCAGCCCCCGGACAGGGAACAATCAGCCCCAGCATTTT.

This clone has a handful of counts. The chain carries TRBV3-1 (or the pseudogene TRBV3-2) and TRBJ1-5; D might be TRBD1 (5 bases). The CDR3 spans 13 residues. Per germline, CDR1 LGHDT and CDR2 YNNKEL (reference sequence). Between the trimmed V and J ends, which lost 0 bases and 7 bases, there was a span of 7 bases. The CDR3, as DNA: TGTGCCAGCAGCCAAGATCAGGGCCAGCCCCAGCATTTT. This translates into CASSQDQGQPQHF.

The chain links TRBV10-3 to TRBJ2-1, with a possible D match to TRBD1 (7 bases). V was pared by 11 bases and J by 6 bases, with 20 bases between. Germline V lookup: CDR1 ENHRY, CDR2 SYGVKD. CDR3 size: 14 residues. CDR3 loop: CASGVAAGGNEQFF. The CDR3 DNA sequence: TGTGCCTCGGGGGTCGCGGCAGGGGGCAATGAGCAGTTCTTC.

The chain joins TRBV7-9 to TRBJ1-2, with TRBD1 matching over 8 bases. From germline, CDR1 is SEHNR and CDR2 FQNEAQ (reference sequence). The CDR3 contains 19 residues. J gave up 2 bases and V 3 bases, and 17 bases lay outside the gene matches. CDR3 bases: TGTGCCAGCAGCTTTCCCTCCGGGACAGGCTTCCAGCAGAACTATGGCTACACCTTC. This codes for CASSFPSGTGFQQNYGYTF.

This rearrangement joins TRBV19 to TRBJ2-7; possible D gene TRBD1, 5 bases. This CDR3 has 15 amino acids. Trimming pared 5 bases from V and 1 base from J, leaving 15 bases between. Germline values: CDR1 LNHDA, CDR2 SQIVND (reference sequence). In DNA form, the CDR3 reads TGTGCCAGTAGTTCGATCGGCAGGGCATCCTACGAGCAGTACTTC. Encoded protein: CASSSIGRASYEQYF.

This clone was counted between two and nine times. The chain uses TRBV5-1 and TRBJ1-2, with 11 bases lining up with TRBD1. This CDR3 has 17 amino acids. Germline V gene sequence: CDR1 SGHRS, CDR2 YFSETQ. V shed 1 base, J shed 7 bases, and the junction held 12 bases outside the gene matches. The CDR3 sequence is CASSLTWDRGILSGYTF. The CDR3 DNA sequence: TGCGCCAGCAGCTTGACCTGGGACAGGGGGATTTTGAGTGGCTACACCTTC.

V is TRBV27 and J is TRBJ2-3; 11 nucleotides match TRBD2. This CDR3 is built from 18 residues. In germline, CDR1 is MNHEY, CDR2 SMNVEV (reference sequence). The J segment lost 1 base and the V segment lost 1 base, leaving 7 bases of the junction unmatched. The chain's CDR3 is CASSLLAGGGLGTDTQYF. DNA of the CDR3: TGTGCCAGCAGTTTATTAGCGGGGGGGGGTCTGGGCACAGATACGCAGTATTTT.

The V gene is TRBV5-8, the J gene TRBJ2-5, with 9 bases identical to TRBD1. Per germline, CDR1 SGHTS and CDR2 YDEGEE. This CDR3 has 14 residues. After removal of 7 bases from V and 4 bases from J, the junction contained 8 bases not matched to a gene. The CDR3 sequence: CASGNRGQRETQYF. Here the CDR3 DNA reads TGTGCCAGCGGTAACAGGGGGCAAAGAGAGACCCAGTACTTC.

The chain employs TRBV28 and TRBJ1-2, with 9 positions matching TRBD1. Germline CDR1 is MDHEN and CDR2 is SYDVKM. The CDR3 spans 15 residues. The J segment lost 4 bases and the V segment lost 10 bases, leaving 13 bases of the junction unmatched. The CDR3 bases are TGTGCCACCAGAAAAAGGACAGGGGCGGCCTATGGCTACACCTTC. This sequence encodes CATRKRTGAAYGYTF.

The gene calls are TRBV27 and TRBJ2-3, with D perhaps matching TRBD2 (6 bases). Trimming took 5 bases from V and 0 from J, leaving 18 bases between them. Germline V gene data show CDR1 as MNHEY and CDR2 as SMNVEV (reference sequence). The CDR3 has 17 residues. CDR3 DNA: TGTGCCAGCAGTCGGAGGGTGATTCCGCCTAGCACAGATACGCAGTATTTT. Amino acid sequence: CASSRRVIPPSTDTQYF.

This chain joins TRBV19 and TRBJ1-3; D might be TRBD1 (6 bases). The germline V gene encodes CDR1 LNHDA and CDR2 SQIVND (reference sequence). This CDR3 contains 16 residues. Trimming took 5 bases from V and 0 from J, leaving 14 bases between them. CDR3 sequence reads: CASSLRQAISGNTIYF. The CDR3 nucleotides are TGTGCCAGTAGTCTCAGACAGGCTATCTCTGGAAACACCATATATTTT.